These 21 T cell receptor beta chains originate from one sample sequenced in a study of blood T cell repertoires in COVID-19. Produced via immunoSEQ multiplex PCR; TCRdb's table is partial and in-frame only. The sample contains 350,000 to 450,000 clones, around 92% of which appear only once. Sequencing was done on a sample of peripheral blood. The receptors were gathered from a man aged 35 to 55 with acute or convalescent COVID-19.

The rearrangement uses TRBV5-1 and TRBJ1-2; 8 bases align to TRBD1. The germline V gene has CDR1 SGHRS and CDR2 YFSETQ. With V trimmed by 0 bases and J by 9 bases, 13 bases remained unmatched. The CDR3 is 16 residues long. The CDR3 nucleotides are TGCGCCAGCAGCTTGGGAGATTCTCGGACAGGGTCCAGCTACACCTTC. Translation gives CASSLGDSRTGSSYTF.

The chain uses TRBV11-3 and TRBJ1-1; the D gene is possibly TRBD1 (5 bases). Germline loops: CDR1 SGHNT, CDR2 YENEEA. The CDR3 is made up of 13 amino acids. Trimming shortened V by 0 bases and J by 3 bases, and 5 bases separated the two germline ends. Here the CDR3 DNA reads TGTGCCAGCAGCTTAGACAGGGACACTGAAGCTTTCTTT. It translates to CASSLDRDTEAFF. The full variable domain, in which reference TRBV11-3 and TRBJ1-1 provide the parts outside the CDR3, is EAGVVQSPRYKIIEKKQPVAFWCNPISGHNTLYWYLQNLGQGPELLIRYENEEAVDDSQLPKDRFSAERLKGVDSTLKIQPAELGDSAVYLCASSLDRDTEAFFGQGTRLTVV.

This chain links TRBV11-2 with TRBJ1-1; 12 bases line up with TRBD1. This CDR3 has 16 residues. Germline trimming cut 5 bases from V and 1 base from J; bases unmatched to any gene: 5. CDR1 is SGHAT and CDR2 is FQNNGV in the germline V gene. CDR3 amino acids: CASSHRDRGRNTEAFF. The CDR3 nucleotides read TGTGCCAGCAGCCACCGGGACAGGGGGCGGAACACTGAAGCTTTCTTT.

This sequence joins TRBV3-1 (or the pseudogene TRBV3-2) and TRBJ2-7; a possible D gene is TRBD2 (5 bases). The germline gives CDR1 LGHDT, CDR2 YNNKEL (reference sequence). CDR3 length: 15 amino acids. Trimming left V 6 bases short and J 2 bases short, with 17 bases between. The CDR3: CASSPFEGSPYEQYF. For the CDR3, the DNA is TGTGCCAGCAGTCCCTTTGAGGGCAGCCCCTACGAGCAGTACTTC.

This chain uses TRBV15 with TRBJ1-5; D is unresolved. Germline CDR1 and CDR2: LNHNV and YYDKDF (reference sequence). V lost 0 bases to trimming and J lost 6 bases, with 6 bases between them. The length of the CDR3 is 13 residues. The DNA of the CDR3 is TGTGCCACCAGCAGAGATTTCCTTCAGCCCCAGCATTTT. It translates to CATSRDFLQPQHF.

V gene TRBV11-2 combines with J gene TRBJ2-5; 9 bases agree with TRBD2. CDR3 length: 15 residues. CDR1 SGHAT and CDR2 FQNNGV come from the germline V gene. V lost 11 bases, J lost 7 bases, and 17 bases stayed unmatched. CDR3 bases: TGTGCCGCACTCCGTATGGGACTAGCTCACGGGACCCAGTACTTC. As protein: CAALRMGLAHGTQYF.

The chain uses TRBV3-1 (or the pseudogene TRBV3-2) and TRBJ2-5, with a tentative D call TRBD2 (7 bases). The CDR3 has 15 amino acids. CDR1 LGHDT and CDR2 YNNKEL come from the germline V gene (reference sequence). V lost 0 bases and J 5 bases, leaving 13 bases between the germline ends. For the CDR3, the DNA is TGTGCCAGCAGCCAAGATCCGGGGGGCGGGGAGACCCAGTACTTC. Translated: CASSQDPGGGETQYF.

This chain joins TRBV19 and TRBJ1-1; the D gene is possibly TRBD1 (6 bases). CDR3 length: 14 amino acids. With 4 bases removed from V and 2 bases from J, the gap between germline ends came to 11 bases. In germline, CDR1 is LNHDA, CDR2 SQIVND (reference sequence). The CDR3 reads CASSKQTGNTEAFF. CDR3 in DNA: TGTGCCAGTAGTAAACAGACAGGAAACACTGAAGCTTTCTTT.

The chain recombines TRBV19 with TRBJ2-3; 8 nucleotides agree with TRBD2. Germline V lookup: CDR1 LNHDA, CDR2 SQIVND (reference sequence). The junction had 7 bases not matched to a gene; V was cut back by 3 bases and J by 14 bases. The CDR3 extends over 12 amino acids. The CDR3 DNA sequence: TGTGCCAGTAGTATCGGCACAGCGGGGGCGTATTTT. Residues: CASSIGTAGAYF.

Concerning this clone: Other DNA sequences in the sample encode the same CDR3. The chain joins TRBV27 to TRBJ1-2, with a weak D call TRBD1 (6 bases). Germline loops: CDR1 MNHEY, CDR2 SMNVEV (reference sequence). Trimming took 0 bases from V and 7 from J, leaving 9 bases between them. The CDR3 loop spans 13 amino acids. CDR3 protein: CASSLSRGSGYTF. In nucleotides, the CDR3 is TGTGCCAGCAGTTTATCGAGGGGGTCTGGCTACACCTTC.

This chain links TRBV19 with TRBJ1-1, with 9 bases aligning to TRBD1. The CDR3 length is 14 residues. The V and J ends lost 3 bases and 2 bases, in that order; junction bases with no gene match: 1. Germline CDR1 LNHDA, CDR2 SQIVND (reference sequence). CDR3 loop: CASSMDRGNTEAFF. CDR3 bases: TGTGCCAGTAGTATGGACAGGGGCAACACTGAAGCTTTCTTT.

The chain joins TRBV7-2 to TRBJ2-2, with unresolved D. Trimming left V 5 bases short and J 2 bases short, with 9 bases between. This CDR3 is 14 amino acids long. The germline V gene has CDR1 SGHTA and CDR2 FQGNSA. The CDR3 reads CASSPLANTGELFF. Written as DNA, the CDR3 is TGTGCCAGCAGCCCTTTAGCTAACACCGGGGAGCTGTTTTTT.

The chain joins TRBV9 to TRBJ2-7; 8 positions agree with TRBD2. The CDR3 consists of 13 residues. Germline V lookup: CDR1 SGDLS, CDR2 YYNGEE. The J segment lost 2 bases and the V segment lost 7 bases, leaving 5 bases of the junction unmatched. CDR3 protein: CASPKRETYEQYF. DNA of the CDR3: TGTGCCAGCCCAAAGCGGGAGACCTACGAGCAGTACTTC.

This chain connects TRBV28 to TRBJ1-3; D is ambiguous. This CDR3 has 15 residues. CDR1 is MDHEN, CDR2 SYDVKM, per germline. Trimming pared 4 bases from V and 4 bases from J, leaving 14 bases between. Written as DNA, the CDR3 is TGTGCCAGCAGTTGGCAACGGACGGGGGGAAACACCATATATTTT. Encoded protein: CASSWQRTGGNTIYF.

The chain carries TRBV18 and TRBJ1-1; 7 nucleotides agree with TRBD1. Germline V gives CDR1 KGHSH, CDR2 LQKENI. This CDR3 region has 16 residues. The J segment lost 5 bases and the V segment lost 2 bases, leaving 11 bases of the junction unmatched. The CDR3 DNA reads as TGTGCCAGCTCACCAAGGGGGCAACAGGGGTGGACTGAAGCTTTCTTT. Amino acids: CASSPRGQQGWTEAFF.

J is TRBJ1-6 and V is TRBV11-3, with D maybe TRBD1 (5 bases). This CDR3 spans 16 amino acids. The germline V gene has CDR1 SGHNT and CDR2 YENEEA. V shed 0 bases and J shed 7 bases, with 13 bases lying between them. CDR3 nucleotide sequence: TGTGCCAGCAGCTTAGAGGCAGGACAACTGAATTCACCCCTCCACTTT. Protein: CASSLEAGQLNSPLHF.

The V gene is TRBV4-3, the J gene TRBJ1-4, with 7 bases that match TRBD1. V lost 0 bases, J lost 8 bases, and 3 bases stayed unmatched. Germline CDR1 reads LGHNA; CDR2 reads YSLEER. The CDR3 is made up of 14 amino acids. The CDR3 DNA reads TGCGCCAGCAGCCAAGACCGGGACAGCGAAAAACTGTTTTTT. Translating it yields CASSQDRDSEKLFF.

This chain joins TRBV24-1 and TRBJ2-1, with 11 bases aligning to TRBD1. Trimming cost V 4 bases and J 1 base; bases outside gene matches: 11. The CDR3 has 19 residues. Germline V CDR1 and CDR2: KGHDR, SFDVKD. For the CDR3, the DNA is TGTGCCACCAGTGACTCCAGGACAGGGGGCCCCATATCCTACAATGAGCAGTTCTTC. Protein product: CATSDSRTGGPISYNEQFF.

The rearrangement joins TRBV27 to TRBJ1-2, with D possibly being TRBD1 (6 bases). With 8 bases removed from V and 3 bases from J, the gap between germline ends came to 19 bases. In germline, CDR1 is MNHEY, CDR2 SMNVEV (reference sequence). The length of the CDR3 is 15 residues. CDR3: CASAKKAGVYYGYTF. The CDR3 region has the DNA TGTGCCAGCGCAAAAAAGGCAGGGGTCTACTATGGCTACACCTTC.

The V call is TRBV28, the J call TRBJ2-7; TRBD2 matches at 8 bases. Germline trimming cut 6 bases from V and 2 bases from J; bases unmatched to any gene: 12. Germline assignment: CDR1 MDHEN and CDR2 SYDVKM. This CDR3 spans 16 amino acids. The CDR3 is CASSIYRGTRPYEQYF. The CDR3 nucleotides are TGTGCCAGCAGCATTTATCGGGGGACTAGGCCCTACGAGCAGTACTTC.

CDR3 DNA sequence: TGTGCCAGCAGCTTGAAGCGGGGCAATTACAATGAGCAGTTCTTC. This sequence encodes CASSLKRGNYNEQFF. This sequence joins TRBV7-6 and TRBJ2-1, with 7 bases fitting TRBD2. V shed 3 bases and J 4 bases; nucleotides not matched to a gene: 6. Germline CDR1 SGHVS, CDR2 FNYEAQ. This CDR3 has 15 residues.